A selection of T cell receptor beta chains follows, all from one sample in a study of OX40 agonist ivuxolimab in advanced cancers. Data came from immunoSEQ multiplex PCR; TCRdb stores just in-frame clones and leaves some out. The sample shows 60,000 to 80,000 clones, roughly 81% of them seen only once. The starting material was CD4+ or CD8+ T cells sorted from blood, obtained in a trial of the OX40 agonist ivuxolimab. All receptors derive from an adult with an advanced solid tumor such as melanoma, head and neck, liver or kidney cancer. Each CDR3 is given with its conserved first and last residue. A D gene is named only where the DNA matches it firmly. Some rows mark clone size as missing; the rest say once, few, many or name a class of expanded clone.

d_call j_call v_call clone_size cdr3_nt cdr3_aa
TRBD1 TRBJ1-6 TRBV5-1 - TGCGCCAGCAGCCCGGGACAGCAAAATTCACCCCTCCACTTT CASSPGQQNSPLHF
TRBD1 TRBJ2-5 TRBV5-1 - TGCGCCAGCAGCTTCGGGACAGGGAGCGAGACCCAGTACTTC CASSFGTGSETQYF
- TRBJ2-3 TRBV5-1 - TGCGCCAGCCGAATTCCGGGACAGGAGAAACTAACGGGGGGTATTTTTAGCACAGATACGCAGTATTTT CASRIPGQEKLTGGIFSTDTQYF
- TRBJ2-7 TRBV9 - TGTGCCAGCAGTACGGCAGATGGCTACGAGCAGTACTTC CASSTADGYEQYF
- TRBJ2-5 TRBV4-2 - TGTGCCAGCAGCCCACTTGTGGGGGCCCACCAAGAGACCCAGTACTTC CASSPLVGAHQETQYF
TRBD2 TRBJ2-1 TRBV4-2 - TGTGCCAGCAGCCAAGATCGTGGTAGCGGGAGCGATGAGCAGTTCTTC CASSQDRGSGSDEQFF
- TRBJ1-2 TRBV29-1 - TGCAGCGTTGAATGGCAGGGGTGGGGCTACACCTTC CSVEWQGWGYTF
- TRBJ1-6 TRBV6-5 - TGTGCCAGCAGTTACTCGAGTGGGGGGGATTCACCCCTCCACTTT CASSYSSGGDSPLHF
TRBD1 TRBJ2-7 TRBV27 - TGTGCCAGCAGTTTCACCGGGACAGGGGGCTACGAGCAGTACTTC CASSFTGTGGYEQYF
- TRBJ2-7 TRBV5-5 - TGTGCCAGCAGCTTGTGGCGGAACTACGAGCAGTACTTC CASSLWRNYEQYF
- TRBJ1-2 TRBV2 - TGTGCCAGCAGTGAACAGCCACCTAACTATGGCTACACCTTC CASSEQPPNYGYTF
- TRBJ2-5 TRBV30 - TGTGCCTGGAGTCCCGGGGGTCGAGAGACCCAGTACTTC CAWSPGGRETQYF
- TRBJ1-1 TRBV7-9 - TGTGCCAGCAGATTCACAGGGAACACTGAAGCTTTCTTT CASRFTGNTEAFF
- TRBJ1-2 TRBV19 few TGTGCCAGTAGTATGGGACCGAGCTATGGCTACACCTTC CASSMGPSYGYTF